Here is one T cell receptor (beta chain) with its context. These data are taken from a study of control samples from healthy donors and cancer patients. The CDR3 is 15 amino acids. Germline CDR1 and CDR2: MNHNS and SASEGT. The ends were cut back, 2 bases at V and 4 bases at J, with 9 bases in the middle. Repertoires were generated with immunoSEQ multiplex PCR, while TCRdb's copy carries only in-frame clones and drops some. This table holds roughly 95,000 clones, 80% to 95% found once. The sequenced sample was blood. This rearrangement joins TRBV6-1 to TRBJ1-6; D is possibly TRBD1 (6 bases). This clonotype originated in a human donor in good health. The donor label of this sample is uncertain. This CDR3 reads CASSERTEYNSPLHF. DNA for the CDR3: TGTGCCAGCAGTGAAAGGACAGAGTATAATTCACCCCTCCACTTT.